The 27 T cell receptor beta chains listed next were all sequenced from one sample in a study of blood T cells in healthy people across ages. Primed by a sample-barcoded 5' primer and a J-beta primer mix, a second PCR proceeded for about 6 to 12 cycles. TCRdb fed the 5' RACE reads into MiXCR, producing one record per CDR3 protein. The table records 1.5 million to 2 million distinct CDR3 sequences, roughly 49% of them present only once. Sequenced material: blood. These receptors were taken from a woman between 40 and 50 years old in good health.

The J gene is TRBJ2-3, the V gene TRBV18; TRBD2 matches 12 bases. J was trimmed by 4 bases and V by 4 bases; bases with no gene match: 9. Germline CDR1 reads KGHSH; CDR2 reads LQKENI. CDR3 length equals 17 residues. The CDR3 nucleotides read TGTGCCAGCTCACGCGGACTAGCGGGGAAAGGGGCAGATACGCAGTATTTT. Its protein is CASSRGLAGKGADTQYF.

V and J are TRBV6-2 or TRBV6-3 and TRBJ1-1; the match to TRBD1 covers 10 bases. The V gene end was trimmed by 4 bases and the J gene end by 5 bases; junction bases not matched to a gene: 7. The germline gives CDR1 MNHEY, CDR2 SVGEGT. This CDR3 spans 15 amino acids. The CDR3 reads CASSCVDRGSTEAFF. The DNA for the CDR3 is TGTGCCAGCAGTTGCGTGGACAGGGGGAGTACTGAAGCTTTCTTT.

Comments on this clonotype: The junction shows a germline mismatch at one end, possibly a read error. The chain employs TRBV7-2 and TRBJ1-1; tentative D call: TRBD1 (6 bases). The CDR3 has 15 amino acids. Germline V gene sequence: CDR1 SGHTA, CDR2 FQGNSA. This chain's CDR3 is CASSSLNKGETVAFF. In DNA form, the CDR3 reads TGTGCCAGCAGCTCTCTAAATAAGGGGGAGACTGTAGCTTTCTTT.

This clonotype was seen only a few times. The CDR3 loop is CASSIDRGVSTDTQYF. In nucleotides, the CDR3 is TGTGCCAGCAGCATCGACAGGGGGGTTAGCACAGATACGCAGTATTTT. V usage is TRBV7-2 and J usage is TRBJ2-3; TRBD1 matches 9 bases. V shed 5 bases and J 0 bases; nucleotides not matched to a gene: 6. Germline assignment: CDR1 SGHTA and CDR2 FQGNSA. The CDR3 runs to 16 residues. The full variable domain, its missing parts supplied by reference TRBV7-2 and TRBJ2-3, is GAGVSQSPSNKVTEKGKDVELRCDPISGHTALYWYRQSLGQGLEFLIYFQGNSAPDKSGLPSDRFSAERTGGSVSTLTIQRTQQEDSAVYLCASSIDRGVSTDTQYFGPGTRLTVL.

In DNA form, the CDR3 reads TGTGCCAGTAGTAGCACAAGCCTCAATGAGCAGTTCTTC. It yields the protein CASSSTSLNEQFF. This chain joins TRBV19 and TRBJ2-1; D is unresolved. Germline CDR1 LNHDA, CDR2 SQIVND (reference sequence). Trimming cost V 4 bases and J 6 bases, with 10 bases left between them. The CDR3 runs 13 residues. The full variable domain, completed using reference TRBV19 and TRBJ2-1, is DGGITQSPKYLFRKEGQNVTLSCEQNLNHDAMYWYRQDPGQGLRLIYYSQIVNDFQKGDIAEGYSVSREKKESFPLTVTSAQKNPTAFYLCASSSTSLNEQFFGPGTRLTVL.

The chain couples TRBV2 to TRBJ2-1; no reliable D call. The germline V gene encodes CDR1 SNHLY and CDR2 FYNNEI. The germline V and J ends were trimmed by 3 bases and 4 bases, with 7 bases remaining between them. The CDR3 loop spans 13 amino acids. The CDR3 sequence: CASSEHGYNEQFF. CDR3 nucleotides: TGTGCCAGCAGTGAGCACGGATACAATGAGCAGTTCTTC. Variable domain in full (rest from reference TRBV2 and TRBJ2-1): EPEVTQTPSHQVTQMGQEVILRCVPISNHLYFYWYRQILGQKVEFLVSFYNNEISEKSEIFDDQFSVERPDGSNFTLKIRSTKLEDSAMYFCASSEHGYNEQFFGPGTRLTVL.

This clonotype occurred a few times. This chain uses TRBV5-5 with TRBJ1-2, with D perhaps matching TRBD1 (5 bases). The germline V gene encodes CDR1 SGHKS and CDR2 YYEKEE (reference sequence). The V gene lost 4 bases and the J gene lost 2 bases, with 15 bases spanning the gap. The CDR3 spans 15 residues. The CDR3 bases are TGTGCCAGCAGCCAGATCGGCCAGGGAAACTATGGCTACACCTTC. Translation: CASSQIGQGNYGYTF. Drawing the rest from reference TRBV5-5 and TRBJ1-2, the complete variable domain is DAGVTQSPTHLIKTRGQQVTLRCSPISGHKSVSWYQQVLGQGPQFIFQYYEKEERGRGNFPDRFSARQFPNYSSELNVNALLLGDSALYLCASSQIGQGNYGYTFGSGTRLTVV.

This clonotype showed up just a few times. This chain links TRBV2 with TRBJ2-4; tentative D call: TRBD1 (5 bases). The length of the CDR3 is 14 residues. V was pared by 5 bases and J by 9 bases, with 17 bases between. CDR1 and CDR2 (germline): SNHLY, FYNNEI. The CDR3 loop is CASSLGDSPRIQYF. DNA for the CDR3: TGTGCCAGCAGTCTAGGAGACAGTCCGCGCATTCAGTACTTC.

The CDR3 DNA follows: TGCGCCAGCAGTGAGGGCAGGCTCCAAGAGACCCAGTACTTC. Translated, it gives CASSEGRLQETQYF. The gene calls are TRBV10-1 and TRBJ2-5; D unresolved. From germline, CDR1 is WNHNN and CDR2 SYGVQD (reference sequence). The CDR3 sequence is 14 residues long. Trimming left V 2 bases short and J 1 base short, with 8 bases between.

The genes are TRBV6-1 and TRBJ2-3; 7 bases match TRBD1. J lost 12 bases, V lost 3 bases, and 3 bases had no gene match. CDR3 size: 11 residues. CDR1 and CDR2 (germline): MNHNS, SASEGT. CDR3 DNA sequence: TGTGCCAGCAGTGAGTACAGGGGACAGTATTTT. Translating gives CASSEYRGQYF.

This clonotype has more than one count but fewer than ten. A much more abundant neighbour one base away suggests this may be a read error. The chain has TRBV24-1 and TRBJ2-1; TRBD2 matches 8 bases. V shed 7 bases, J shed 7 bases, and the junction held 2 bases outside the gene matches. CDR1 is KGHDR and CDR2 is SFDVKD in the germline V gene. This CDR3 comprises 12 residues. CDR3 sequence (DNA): TGTGCCACCAGGGGACTAGTAAATGAGCAGTTCTTC. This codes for CATRGLVNEQFF.

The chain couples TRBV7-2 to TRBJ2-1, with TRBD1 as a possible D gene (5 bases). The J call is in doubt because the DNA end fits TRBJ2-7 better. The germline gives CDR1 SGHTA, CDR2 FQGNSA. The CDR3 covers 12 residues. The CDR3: CTSSPDIFEQYF. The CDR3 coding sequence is TGTACCAGCAGCCCGGACATTTTCGAGCAGTACTTC.

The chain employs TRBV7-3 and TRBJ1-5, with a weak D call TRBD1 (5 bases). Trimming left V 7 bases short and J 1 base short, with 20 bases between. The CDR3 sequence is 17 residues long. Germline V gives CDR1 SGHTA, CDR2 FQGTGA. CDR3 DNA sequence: TGTGCCAGCACCCCTGGGGGTAGGGAGCGAAGCAATCAGCCCCAGCATTTT. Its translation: CASTPGGRERSNQPQHF.

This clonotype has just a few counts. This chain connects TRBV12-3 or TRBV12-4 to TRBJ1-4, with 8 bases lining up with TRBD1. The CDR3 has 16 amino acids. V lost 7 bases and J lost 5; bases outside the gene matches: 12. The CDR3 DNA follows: TGTGCCAGCATCTTCGGGTGGACAGGGAGCAATGAAAAACTGTTTTTT. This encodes CASIFGWTGSNEKLFF.

The DNA for the CDR3 is TGTGCCAGCAGTACATCCCTTCAGGGGGCCACCTACGAGCAGTACTTC. Protein: CASSTSLQGATYEQYF. This chain connects TRBV6-6 to TRBJ2-7; 8 bases are a match to TRBD1. Unmatched junction bases numbered 11, after V lost 5 bases and J lost 2 bases. The germline V gene has CDR1 MNHNY and CDR2 SVGAGI (reference sequence). The CDR3 runs to 16 residues.

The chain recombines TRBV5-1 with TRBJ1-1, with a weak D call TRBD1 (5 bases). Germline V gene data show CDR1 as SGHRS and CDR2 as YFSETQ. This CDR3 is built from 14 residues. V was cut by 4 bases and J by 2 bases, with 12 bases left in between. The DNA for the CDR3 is TGCGCCAGCAGCCGACGGGACGGAAACACTGAAGCTTTCTTT. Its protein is CASSRRDGNTEAFF.

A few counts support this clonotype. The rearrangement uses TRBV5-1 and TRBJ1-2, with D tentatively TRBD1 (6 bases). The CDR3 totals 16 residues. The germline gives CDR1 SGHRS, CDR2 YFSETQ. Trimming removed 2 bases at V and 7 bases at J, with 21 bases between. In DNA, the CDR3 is TGCGCCAGCAGCTTCTACCGGGACACGATATCAACTGGCTACACCTTC. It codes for CASSFYRDTISTGYTF.

The CDR3 reads CASSLGQGAFDTDTQYF. The CDR3 region has the DNA TGCGCCAGCAGCTTGGGGCAGGGGGCATTCGATACAGATACGCAGTATTTT. The chain is built from TRBV5-1 and TRBJ2-3, with TRBD1 matching over 8 bases. The CDR3 runs 17 residues. Germline-derived CDR1 and CDR2 are SGHRS and YFSETQ. V lost 0 bases and J lost 3; bases outside the gene matches: 9. The full variable domain, in which reference TRBV5-1 and TRBJ2-3 provide the parts outside the CDR3, is KAGVTQTPRYLIKTRGQQVTLSCSPISGHRSVSWYQQTPGQGLQFLFEYFSETQRNKGNFPGRFSGRQFSNSRSEMNVSTLELGDSALYLCASSLGQGAFDTDTQYFGPGTRLTVL.

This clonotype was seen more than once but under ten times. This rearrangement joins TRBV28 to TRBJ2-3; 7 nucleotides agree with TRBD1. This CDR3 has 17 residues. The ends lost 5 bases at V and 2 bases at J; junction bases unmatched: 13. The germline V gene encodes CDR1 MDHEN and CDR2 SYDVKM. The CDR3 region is CASSLTISGQLTDTQYF. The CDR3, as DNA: TGTGCCAGCAGTCTAACAATCTCGGGACAGCTCACAGATACGCAGTATTTT. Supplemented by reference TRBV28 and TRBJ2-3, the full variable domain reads DVKVTQSSRYLVKRTGEKVFLECVQDMDHENMFWYRQDPGLGLRLIYFSYDVKMKEKGDIPEGYSVSREKKERFSLILESASTNQTSMYLCASSLTISGQLTDTQYFGPGTRLTVL.

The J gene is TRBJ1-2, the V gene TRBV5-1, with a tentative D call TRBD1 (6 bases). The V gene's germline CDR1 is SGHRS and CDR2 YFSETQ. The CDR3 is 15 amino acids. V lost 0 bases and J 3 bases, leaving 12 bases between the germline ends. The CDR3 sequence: CASSLGWGPDYGYTF. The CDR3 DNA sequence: TGCGCCAGCAGCTTGGGATGGGGGCCAGACTATGGCTACACCTTC. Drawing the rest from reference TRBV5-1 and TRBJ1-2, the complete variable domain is KAGVTQTPRYLIKTRGQQVTLSCSPISGHRSVSWYQQTPGQGLQFLFEYFSETQRNKGNFPGRFSGRQFSNSRSEMNVSTLELGDSALYLCASSLGWGPDYGYTFGSGTRLTVV.

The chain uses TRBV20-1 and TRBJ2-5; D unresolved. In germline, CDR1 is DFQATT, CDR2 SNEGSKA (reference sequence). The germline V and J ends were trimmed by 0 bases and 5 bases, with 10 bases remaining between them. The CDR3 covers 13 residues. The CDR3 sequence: CSARDPMLETQYF. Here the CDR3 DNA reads TGCAGTGCTAGAGATCCTATGCTGGAGACCCAGTACTTC.

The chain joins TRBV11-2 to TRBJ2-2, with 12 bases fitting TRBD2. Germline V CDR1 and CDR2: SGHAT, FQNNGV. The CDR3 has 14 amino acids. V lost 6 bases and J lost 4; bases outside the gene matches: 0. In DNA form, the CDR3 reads TGTGCCAGCAGACTAGCGGGGGGCACCGGGGAGCTGTTTTTT. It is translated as CASRLAGGTGELFF. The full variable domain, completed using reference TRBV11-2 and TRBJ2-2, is EAGVAQSPRYKIIEKRQSVAFWCNPISGHATLYWYQQILGQGPKLLIQFQNNGVVDDSQLPKDRFSAERLKGVDSTLKIQPAKLEDSAVYLCASRLAGGTGELFFGEGSRLTVL.

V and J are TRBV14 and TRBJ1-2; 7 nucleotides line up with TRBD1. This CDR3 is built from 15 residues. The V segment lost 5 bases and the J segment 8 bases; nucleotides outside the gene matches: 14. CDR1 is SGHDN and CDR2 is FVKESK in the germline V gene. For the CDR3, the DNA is TGTGCCAGCAGCGGGGCGGGACAGATAATGAGAGGCTACACCTTC. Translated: CASSGAGQIMRGYTF.

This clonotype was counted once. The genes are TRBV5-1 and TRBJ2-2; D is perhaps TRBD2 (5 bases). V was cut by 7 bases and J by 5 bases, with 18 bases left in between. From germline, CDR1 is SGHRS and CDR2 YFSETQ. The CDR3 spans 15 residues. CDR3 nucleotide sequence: TGCGCCAGCGCCTCAGACGAGGGCTTTACCGGGGAGCTGTTTTTT. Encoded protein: CASASDEGFTGELFF.

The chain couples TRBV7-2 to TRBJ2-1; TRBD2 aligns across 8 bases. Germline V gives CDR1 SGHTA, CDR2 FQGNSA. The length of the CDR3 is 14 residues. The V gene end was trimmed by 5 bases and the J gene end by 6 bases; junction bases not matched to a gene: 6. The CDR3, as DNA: TGTGCCAGCAGCCCTCGACTAGCGTTCAATGAGCAGTTCTTC. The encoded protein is CASSPRLAFNEQFF.

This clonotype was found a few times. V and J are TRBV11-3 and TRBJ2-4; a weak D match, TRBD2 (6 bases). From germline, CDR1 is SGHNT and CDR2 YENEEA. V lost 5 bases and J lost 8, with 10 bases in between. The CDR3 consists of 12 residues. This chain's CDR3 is CASSSPGDIQYF. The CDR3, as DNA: TGTGCCAGCAGCAGCCCGGGGGACATTCAGTACTTC.

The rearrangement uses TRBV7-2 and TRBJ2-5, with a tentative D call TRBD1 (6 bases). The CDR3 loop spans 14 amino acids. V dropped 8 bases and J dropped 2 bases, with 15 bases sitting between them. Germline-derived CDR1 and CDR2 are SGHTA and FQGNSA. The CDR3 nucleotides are TGTGCCAGCCGAAAAACAGGGCCTCAAGAGACCCAGTACTTC. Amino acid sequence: CASRKTGPQETQYF.